This T cell receptor beta chain was captured by sequencing in a study of spatial heterogeneity in lung cancer. About the study: Averaged across combinations, each unique TCR and UMI pairing appeared more than ten times in raw reads, which were uncorrected. Notes on the study in general: Follow-up blood showed ubiquitous expanded tumor TCRs less than blood at resection did.

The time point is: sample taken at primary tumor resection. V was pared by 5 bases and J by 0 bases, with 17 bases between. Germline CDR1 and CDR2: MNHNY and SVGAGI (reference sequence). CDR3 length: 17 amino acids. This clonotype was detected a few times. No antigen is known for it. The presence of a unique molecular identifier marked each TCR cDNA molecule. TCRdb processed the 5' RACE reads anew with MiXCR; each CDR3 protein has one entry. This sample has around 92,000 distinct CDR3 sequences, with 10% to 15% found just once. The receptor was isolated from a male donor with early-stage non-small cell lung cancer. The input for sequencing was PBMCs, taken at surgery. This sequence joins TRBV6-6 and TRBJ2-1; D is perhaps TRBD1 (6 bases). CDR3 nucleotides: TGTGCCAGCAGTCGGACAGCGACCACGAGCTCCTACAATGAGCAGTTCTTC. Protein sequence: CASSRTATTSSYNEQFF.